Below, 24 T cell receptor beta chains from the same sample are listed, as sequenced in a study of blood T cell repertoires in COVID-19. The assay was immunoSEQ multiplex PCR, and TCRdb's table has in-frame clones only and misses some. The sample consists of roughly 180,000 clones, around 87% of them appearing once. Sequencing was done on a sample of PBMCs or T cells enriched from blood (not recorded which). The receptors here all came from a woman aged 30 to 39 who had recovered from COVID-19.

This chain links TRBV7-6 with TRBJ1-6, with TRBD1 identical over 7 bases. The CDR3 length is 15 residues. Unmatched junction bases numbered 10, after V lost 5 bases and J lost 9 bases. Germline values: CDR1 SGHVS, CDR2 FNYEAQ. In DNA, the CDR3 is TGTGCCAGCAGCCCATCGACAGGGTCTAGTTCACCCCTCCACTTT. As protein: CASSPSTGSSSPLHF.

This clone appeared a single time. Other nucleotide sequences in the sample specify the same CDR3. The CDR3 nucleotides read TGTGCCAGCAGCAACAGGGGTGGCTACACCTTC. Translated, it gives CASSNRGGYTF. This sequence joins TRBV2 and TRBJ1-2; TRBD1 agrees at 7 bases. The CDR3 runs 11 residues. V trimming: 6 bases; J trimming: 7 bases; junction bases outside the gene matches: 2. Germline V gene lookup returns CDR1 SNHLY and CDR2 FYNNEI.

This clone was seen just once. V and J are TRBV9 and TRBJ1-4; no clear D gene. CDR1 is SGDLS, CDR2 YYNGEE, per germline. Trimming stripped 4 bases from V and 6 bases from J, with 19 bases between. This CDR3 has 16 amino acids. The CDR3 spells CASSPQAAGWDEKLFF. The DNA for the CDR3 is TGTGCCAGCAGCCCGCAGGCCGCGGGGTGGGATGAAAAACTGTTTTTT.

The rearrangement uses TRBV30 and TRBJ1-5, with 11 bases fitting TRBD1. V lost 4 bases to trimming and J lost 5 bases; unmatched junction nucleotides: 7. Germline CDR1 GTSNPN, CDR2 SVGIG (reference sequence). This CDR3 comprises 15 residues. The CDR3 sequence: CAWTPGQGAYQPQHF. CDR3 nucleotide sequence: TGTGCCTGGACCCCAGGACAGGGGGCTTATCAGCCCCAGCATTTT.

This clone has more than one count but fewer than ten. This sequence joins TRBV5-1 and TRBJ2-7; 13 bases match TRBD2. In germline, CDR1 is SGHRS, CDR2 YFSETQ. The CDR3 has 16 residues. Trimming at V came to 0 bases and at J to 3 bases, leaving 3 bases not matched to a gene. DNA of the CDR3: TGCGCCAGCAGCTTGGGACTAGCGGGAGGCGACTACGAGCAGTACTTC. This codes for CASSLGLAGGDYEQYF.

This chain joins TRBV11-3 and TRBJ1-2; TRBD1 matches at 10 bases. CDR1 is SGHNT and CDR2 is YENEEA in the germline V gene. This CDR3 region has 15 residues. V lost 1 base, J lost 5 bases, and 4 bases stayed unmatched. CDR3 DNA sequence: TGTGCCAGCAGCTTAGGACAGGGGGCGCGGTATGGCTACACCTTC. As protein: CASSLGQGARYGYTF.

CDR3 DNA: TGTGCCAGCAGTCCAGTTCAGTCTAACTATGGCTACACCTTC. It translates to CASSPVQSNYGYTF. This chain links TRBV6-2 or TRBV6-3 with TRBJ1-2; no reliable D call. Germline V lookup: CDR1 MNHEY, CDR2 SVGEGT. The V gene lost 5 bases and the J gene lost 0 bases, with 10 bases spanning the gap. The CDR3 runs 14 residues.

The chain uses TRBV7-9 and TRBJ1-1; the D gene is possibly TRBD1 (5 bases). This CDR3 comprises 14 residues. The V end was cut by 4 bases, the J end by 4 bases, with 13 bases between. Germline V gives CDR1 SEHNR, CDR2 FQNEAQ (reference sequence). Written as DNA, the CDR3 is TGTGCCAGCAGCTCACAGGACACCCGCACTGAAGCTTTCTTT. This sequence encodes CASSSQDTRTEAFF.

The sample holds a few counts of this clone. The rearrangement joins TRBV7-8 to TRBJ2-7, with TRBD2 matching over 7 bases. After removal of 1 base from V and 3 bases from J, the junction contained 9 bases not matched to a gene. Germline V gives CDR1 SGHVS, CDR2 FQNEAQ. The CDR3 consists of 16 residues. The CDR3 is CASSLESGTKNYEQYF. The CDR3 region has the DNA TGTGCCAGCAGCTTAGAATCCGGGACTAAGAACTACGAGCAGTACTTC.

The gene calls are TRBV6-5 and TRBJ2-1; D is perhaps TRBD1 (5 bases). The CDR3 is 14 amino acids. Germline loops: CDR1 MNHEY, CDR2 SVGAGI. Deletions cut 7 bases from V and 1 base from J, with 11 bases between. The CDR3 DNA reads TGTGCCAGCACCCCAGCAGGGTCCTACAATGAGCAGTTCTTC. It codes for CASTPAGSYNEQFF.

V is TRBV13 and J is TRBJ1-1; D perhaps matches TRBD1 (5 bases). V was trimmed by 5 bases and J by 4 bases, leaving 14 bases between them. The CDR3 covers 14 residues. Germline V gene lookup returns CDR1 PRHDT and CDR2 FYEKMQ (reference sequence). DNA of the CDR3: TGTGCCAGCAGCCACTTCAACGGGGGCACTGAAGCTTTCTTT. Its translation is CASSHFNGGTEAFF.

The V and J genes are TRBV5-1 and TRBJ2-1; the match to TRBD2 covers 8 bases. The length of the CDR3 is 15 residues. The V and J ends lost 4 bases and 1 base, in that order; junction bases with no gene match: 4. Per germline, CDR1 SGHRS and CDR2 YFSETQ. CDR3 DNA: TGCGCCAGCAGCCTTACTAGCGGATCCTACAATGAGCAGTTCTTC. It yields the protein CASSLTSGSYNEQFF.

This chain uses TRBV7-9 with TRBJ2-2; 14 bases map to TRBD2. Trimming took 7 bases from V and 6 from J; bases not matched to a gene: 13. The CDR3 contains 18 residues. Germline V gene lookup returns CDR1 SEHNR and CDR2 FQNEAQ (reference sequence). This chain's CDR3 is CASTFVTSGRARAGELFF. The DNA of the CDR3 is TGTGCCAGCACTTTCGTGACTAGCGGGAGGGCCCGGGCCGGGGAGCTGTTTTTT.

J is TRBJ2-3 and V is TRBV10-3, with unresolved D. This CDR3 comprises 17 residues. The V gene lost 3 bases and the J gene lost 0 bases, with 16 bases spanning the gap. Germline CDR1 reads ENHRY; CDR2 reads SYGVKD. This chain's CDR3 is CAISEFPDTGSTDTQYF. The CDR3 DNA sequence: TGTGCCATCAGTGAATTCCCCGATACGGGTAGCACAGATACGCAGTATTTT.

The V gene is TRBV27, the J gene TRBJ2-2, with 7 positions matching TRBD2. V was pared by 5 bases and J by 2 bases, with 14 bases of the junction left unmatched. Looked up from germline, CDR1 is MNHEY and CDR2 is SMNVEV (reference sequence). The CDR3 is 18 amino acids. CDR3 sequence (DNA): TGTGCCAGCAGTCCCACTGAGGGAAGCGGGATCAACACCGGGGAGCTGTTTTTT. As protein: CASSPTEGSGINTGELFF.

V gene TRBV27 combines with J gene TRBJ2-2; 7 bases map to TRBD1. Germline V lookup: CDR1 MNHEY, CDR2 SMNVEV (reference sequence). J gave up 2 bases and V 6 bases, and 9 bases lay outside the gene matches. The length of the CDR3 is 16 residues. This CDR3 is CASRLVGTVNTGELFF. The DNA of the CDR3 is TGTGCCAGCAGATTAGTCGGGACAGTCAACACCGGGGAGCTGTTTTTT.

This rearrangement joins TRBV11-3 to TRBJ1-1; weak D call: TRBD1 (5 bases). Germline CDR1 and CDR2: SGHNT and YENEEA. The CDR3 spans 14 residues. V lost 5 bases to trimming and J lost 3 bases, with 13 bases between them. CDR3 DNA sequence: TGTGCCAGCAGCCGCGGGGGGTACGACACTGAAGCTTTCTTT. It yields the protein CASSRGGYDTEAFF.

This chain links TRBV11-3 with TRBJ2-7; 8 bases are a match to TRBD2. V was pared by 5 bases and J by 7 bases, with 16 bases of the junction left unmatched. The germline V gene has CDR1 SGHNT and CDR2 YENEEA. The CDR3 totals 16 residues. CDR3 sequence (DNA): TGTGCCAGCAGCCCTGGACCGGGACTAGGAGAAAGGGAGCAGTACTTC. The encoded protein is CASSPGPGLGEREQYF.

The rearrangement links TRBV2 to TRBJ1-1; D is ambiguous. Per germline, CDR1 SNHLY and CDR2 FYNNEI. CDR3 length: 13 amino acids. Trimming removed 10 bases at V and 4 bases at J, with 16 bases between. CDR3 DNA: TGTGCCACTCGTGGGCAGACGAGCACTGAAGCTTTCTTT. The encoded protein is CATRGQTSTEAFF.

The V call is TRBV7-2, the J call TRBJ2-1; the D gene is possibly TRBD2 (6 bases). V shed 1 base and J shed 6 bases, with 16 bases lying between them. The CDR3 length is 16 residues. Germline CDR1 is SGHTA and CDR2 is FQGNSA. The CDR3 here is CASSLVPGRYGNEQFF. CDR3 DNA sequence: TGTGCCAGCAGCTTAGTTCCCGGGAGATATGGCAATGAGCAGTTCTTC.

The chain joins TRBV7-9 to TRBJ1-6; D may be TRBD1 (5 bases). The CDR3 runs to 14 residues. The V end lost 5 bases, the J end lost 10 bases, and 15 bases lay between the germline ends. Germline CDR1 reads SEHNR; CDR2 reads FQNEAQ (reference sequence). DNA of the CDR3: TGTGCCAGCAGCCCTAGCGGGGGAGGCTCACCCCTCCACTTT. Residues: CASSPSGGGSPLHF.

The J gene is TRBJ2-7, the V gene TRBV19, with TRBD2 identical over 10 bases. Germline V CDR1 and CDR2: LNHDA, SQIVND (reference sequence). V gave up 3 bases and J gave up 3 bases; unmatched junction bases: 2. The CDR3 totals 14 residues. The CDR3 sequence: CASSISGRVYEQYF. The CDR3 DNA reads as TGTGCCAGTAGTATCAGCGGGAGGGTCTACGAGCAGTACTTC.

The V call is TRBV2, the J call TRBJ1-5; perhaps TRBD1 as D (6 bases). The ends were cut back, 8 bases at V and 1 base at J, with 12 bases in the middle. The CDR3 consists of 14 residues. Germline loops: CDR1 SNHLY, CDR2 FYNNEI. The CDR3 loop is CASGGTLSNQPQHF. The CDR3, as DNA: TGTGCCAGCGGGGGCACACTAAGCAATCAGCCCCAGCATTTT.

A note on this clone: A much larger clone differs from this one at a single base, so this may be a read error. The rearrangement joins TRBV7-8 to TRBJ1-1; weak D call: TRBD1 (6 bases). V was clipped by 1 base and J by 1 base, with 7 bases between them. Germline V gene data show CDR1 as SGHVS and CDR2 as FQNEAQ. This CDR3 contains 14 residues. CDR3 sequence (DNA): TGTGCCAGCAGCTTAGTACAGGGGAACACTGAAGCTTTCTTT. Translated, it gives CASSLVQGNTEAFF.